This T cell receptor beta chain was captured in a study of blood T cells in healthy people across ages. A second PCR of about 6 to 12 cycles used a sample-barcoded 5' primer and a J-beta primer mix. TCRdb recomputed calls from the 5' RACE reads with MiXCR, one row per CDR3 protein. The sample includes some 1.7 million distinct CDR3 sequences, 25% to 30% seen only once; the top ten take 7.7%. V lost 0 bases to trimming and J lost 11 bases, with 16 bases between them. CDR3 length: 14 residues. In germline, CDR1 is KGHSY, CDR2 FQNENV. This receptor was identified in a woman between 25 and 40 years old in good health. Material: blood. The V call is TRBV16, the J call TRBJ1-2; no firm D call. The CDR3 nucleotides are TGTGCCAGCAGCCAATCACGCGGGATGGCTGGTTACACCTTC. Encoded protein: CASSQSRGMAGYTF.